This TCR beta chain was profiled in a study of shared clonotypes between healthy human individuals. About the research overall: The cohort comprised a couple of women and a few men. Their ages spanned 18 to 49 years.

In regard to this clone: As yet, its antigen is unknown.

CD45RA-negative memory and CD45RA+ naive subsets were split from the CD4+ cells. TCRdb's table, derived via immunoSEQ multiplex PCR, lists solely in-frame clones and lacks some. The data contain about 2.4 million clones, 93% of them singletons. Findings and caveats of the study: As a rule, naive subsets had a larger estimated richness than memory subsets.

The CDR3 is 16 residues long. Germline V gives CDR1 LGHNA, CDR2 YSLEER. Trimming pared 1 base from V and 3 bases from J, leaving 15 bases between. The specimen sequenced was naive CD4+ T cells from PBMCs. Subset given: CD45RA+ positively selected. The chain links TRBV4-3 to TRBJ1-1; tentatively, D is TRBD1 (6 bases). This sequence originates from a young man in good health. Some clones in this sample may be carry-over from other donors' samples. The DNA for the CDR3 is TGCGCCAGCAGCCAAGGTTTGTGGACAGAGTACACTGAAGCTTTCTTT. This gives the protein CASSQGLWTEYTEAFF.